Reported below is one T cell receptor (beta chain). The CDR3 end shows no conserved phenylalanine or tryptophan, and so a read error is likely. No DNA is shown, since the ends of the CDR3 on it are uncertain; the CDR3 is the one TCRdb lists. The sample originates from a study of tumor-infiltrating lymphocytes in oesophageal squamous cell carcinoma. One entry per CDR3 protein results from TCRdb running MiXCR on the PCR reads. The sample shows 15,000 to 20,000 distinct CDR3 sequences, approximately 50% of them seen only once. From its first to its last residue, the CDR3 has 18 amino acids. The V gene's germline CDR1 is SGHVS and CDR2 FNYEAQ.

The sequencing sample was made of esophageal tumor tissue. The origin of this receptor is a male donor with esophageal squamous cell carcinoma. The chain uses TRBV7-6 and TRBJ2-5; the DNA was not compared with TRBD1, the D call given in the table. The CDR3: CASSLVYSGGSNEQFFGS.